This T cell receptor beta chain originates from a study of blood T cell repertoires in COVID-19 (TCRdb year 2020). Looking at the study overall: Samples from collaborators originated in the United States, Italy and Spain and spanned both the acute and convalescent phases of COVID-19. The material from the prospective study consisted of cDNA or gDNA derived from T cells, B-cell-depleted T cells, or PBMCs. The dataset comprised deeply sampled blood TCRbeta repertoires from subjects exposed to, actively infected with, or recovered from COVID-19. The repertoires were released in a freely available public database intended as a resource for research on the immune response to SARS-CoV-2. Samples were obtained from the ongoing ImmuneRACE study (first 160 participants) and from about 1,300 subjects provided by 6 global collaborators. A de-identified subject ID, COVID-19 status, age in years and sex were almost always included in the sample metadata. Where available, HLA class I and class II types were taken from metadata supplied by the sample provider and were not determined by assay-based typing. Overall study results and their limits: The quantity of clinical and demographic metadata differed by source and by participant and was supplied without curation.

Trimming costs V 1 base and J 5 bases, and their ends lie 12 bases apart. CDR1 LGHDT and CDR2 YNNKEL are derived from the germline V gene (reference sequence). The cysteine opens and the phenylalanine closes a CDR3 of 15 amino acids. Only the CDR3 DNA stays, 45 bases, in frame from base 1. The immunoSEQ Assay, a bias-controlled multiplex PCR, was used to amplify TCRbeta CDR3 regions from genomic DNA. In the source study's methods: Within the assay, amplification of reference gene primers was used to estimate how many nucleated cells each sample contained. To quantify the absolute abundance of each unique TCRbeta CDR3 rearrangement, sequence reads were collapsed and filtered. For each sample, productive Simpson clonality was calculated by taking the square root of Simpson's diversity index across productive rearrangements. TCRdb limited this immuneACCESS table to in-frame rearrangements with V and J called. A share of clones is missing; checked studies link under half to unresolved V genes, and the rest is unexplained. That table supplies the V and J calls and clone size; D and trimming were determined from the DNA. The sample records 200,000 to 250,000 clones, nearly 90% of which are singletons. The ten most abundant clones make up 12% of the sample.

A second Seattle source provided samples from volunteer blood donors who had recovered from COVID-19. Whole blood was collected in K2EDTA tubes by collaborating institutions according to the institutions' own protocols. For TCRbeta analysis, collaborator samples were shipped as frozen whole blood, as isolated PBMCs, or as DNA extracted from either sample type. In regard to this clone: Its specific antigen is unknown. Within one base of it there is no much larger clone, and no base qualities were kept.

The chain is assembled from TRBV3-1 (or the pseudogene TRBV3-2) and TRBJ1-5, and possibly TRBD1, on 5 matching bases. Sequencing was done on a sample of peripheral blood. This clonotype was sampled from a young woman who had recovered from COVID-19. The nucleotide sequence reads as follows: TGTGCCAGCAGCCAAGTCTGGGGGGATCATCAGCCCCAGCATTTT. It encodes CASSQVWGDHQPQHF.